This TCR beta chain was retrieved from a study of T-cell memory formation after mild COVID-19. This clonotype came up a few times. Its target is not known. This CDR3 is 15 amino acids long. Trimming took 4 bases from V and 6 from J; bases not matched to a gene: 7. In germline, CDR1 is MNHEY, CDR2 SVGAGI. Overall study findings and caveats: Those CD4+ clones that contracted were mainly in CM and EM (CD8+ ones in EMRA). Day 15 to 85 contracting clones showed balanced CD4/CD8; later expanders leaned CD4+.

Constant-segment primers and 5'RACE yielded cDNA libraries for TCR alpha and TCR beta, each carrying sample barcodes and UMIs. TCRdb processed the 5' RACE reads anew with MiXCR; each CDR3 protein has one entry. This sample has about 81,000 distinct CDR3 sequences; about 23% occur once, and the top ten carry roughly 39%. The rearrangement joins TRBV6-5 to TRBJ2-3; 10 bases map to TRBD2. This sequence originates from a man aged 18-30 years who had mild COVID-19 (a few samples of this study predate the infection). Cell type and time point are not known. Material for sequencing was PBMCs or a T cell subset sorted from them (not recorded which). The CDR3 protein is CASSLLAGKWDTQYF. The CDR3 DNA sequence: TGTGCCAGCAGTTTACTAGCGGGGAAGTGGGATACGCAGTATTTT.